These T cell receptor beta chains were read from a single sample in a study of blood T cell repertoires in COVID-19. Some clones are missing from TCRdb's copy, which holds only in-frame ones; the method was immunoSEQ multiplex PCR. The sample includes 400,000 or so clones, more than 70% of them seen just once. The sample was PBMCs or T cells enriched from blood (not recorded which). These receptors originate from a man aged 35 to 55 in a cohort exposed to, infected with or recovered from COVID-19 (not recorded which). CDR3s include the opening cysteine and the closing phenylalanine or tryptophan. D genes are given only for firm matches. The size entry is marked missing in some rows and otherwise reads once, few, many or a size class.

j_call v_call d_call clone_size cdr3_nt cdr3_aa
TRBJ1-2 TRBV27 - - TGTGCCAGCAGTATGAAACAGGGTTATCTTGGCTACACCTTC CASSMKQGYLGYTF
TRBJ2-7 TRBV5-4 TRBD2 - TGTGCCAGCAGCGCCACTAGCGGGAGATCCTACGAGCAGTACTTC CASSATSGRSYEQYF
TRBJ2-1 TRBV6-4 TRBD1 - TGTGCCAGCAGTGACTCCCCGGGACAGGGCCACGATGAGCAGTTCTTC CASSDSPGQGHDEQFF
TRBJ1-5 TRBV10-3 - - TGTGCCATCAGACGAGACAGAAATCAGCCCCAGCATTTT CAIRRDRNQPQHF
TRBJ1-2 TRBV30 - - TGTGCCTCGCCTTCGACAGGAGCCTATGGCTACACCTTC CASPSTGAYGYTF
TRBJ1-1 TRBV11-1 - - TGTGCCAGCAGCCAAGGAGGTTATGATGTAGCTTTCTTT CASSQGGYDVAFF
TRBJ1-5 TRBV19 TRBD1 - TGTGCCAGTAACCCCGCAGGGGGCTGGGAGCAGCCCCAGCATTTT CASNPAGGWEQPQHF
TRBJ1-1 TRBV11-3 TRBD1 few TGTGCCAGCAGCATTGGGACAGGGAATAAAATGAACACTGAAGCTTTCTTT CASSIGTGNKMNTEAFF
TRBJ2-3 TRBV5-1 TRBD2 once TGCGCCAGCAGGGCACTAGCGGCTAGCACAGATACGCAGTATTTT CASRALAASTDTQYF
TRBJ2-7 TRBV9 TRBD1 - TGTGCCAGCAGCGGGACAGGGTACTACGAGCAGTACTTC CASSGTGYYEQYF
TRBJ1-3 TRBV7-6 TRBD1 - TGTGCCAGCAGCTTAGCGACCAGGGGGCCTGGAAACACCATATATTTT CASSLATRGPGNTIYF
TRBJ2-5 TRBV9 TRBD1 few TGTGCCAGCAGCGTCGAAGGCGGGACAGGGGGCCGGGGGACCCAGTACTTC CASSVEGGTGGRGTQYF
TRBJ1-2 TRBV5-4 - - TGTGCCAGCAGCTTGGAGTTGGGCAGGGTCTATGGCTACACCTTC CASSLELGRVYGYTF
TRBJ1-2 TRBV2 - - TGTGCCAGCAGTGCTGACAGCAACTATGGCTACACCTTC CASSADSNYGYTF
TRBJ1-2 TRBV30 TRBD1 - TGTGCCTGGAGTGTACAGGGGCGGCTCGGCTACACCTTC CAWSVQGRLGYTF
TRBJ1-4 TRBV5-6 - once TGTGCCAGCAGCTTGACTACCAGGGGTGAAAAACTGTTTTTT CASSLTTRGEKLFF
TRBJ2-3 TRBV11-2 - - TGTGCCAGCAGCGAGTGGCGGGGTACGCAGTATTTT CASSEWRGTQYF
TRBJ1-6 TRBV18 - - TGTGCCAGCTCACCAGAACAGGGTGGGAAATCACCCCTCCACTTT CASSPEQGGKSPLHF
TRBJ1-4 TRBV6-1 - - TGTGCCAGCAGTGACAGGGCTGCTAATGAAAAACTGTTTTTT CASSDRAANEKLFF
TRBJ1-4 TRBV19 - - TGTGCCAGTAGCACGGGAGGGTTGGGTGAAAAACTGTTTTTT CASSTGGLGEKLFF
TRBJ2-1 TRBV5-4 TRBD2 - TGTGCCAGCAGCTTGGTAGCGGGAGAAGAGGACAATGAGCAGTTCTTC CASSLVAGEEDNEQFF
TRBJ2-3 TRBV5-4 TRBD2 - TGTGCCAGCAGCCCGGGACTAGCGGGGCCAGATACGCAGTATTTT CASSPGLAGPDTQYF
TRBJ1-1 TRBV28 TRBD1 - TGTGCCACGAAACAGGGGCCGACTGAAGCTTTCTTT CATKQGPTEAFF
TRBJ2-7 TRBV5-1 TRBD2 - TGCGCCAGCAGCGTAGCGGGAGGGTATACTTACGAGCAGTACTTC CASSVAGGYTYEQYF
TRBJ2-2 TRBV30 - - TGTGCCTGGAGTGCCTCCCCCACCGGGGAGCTGTTTTTT CAWSASPTGELFF
TRBJ1-1 TRBV5-4 TRBD1 - TGTGCCAGCAGCCAAGGGACAGAGACTGAAGCTTTCTTT CASSQGTETEAFF
TRBJ2-1 TRBV30 - - TGTGCCTGGAGCCGGGTAGAGCAGTTCTTC CAWSRVEQFF
TRBJ2-3 TRBV5-1 - - TGCGCCAGCAGCTTAAGACTAACAGGGTCTAGCACAGATACGCAGTATTTT CASSLRLTGSSTDTQYF
TRBJ2-1 TRBV7-2 TRBD2 - TGTGCCAGCAGCTTAAGTGGGGGAGGGTACAATGAGCAGTTCTTC CASSLSGGGYNEQFF
TRBJ2-5 TRBV14 TRBD2 - TGTGCCAGCAGCCTCGGACTAGCGGGAGGCCAAGAGACCCAGTACTTC CASSLGLAGGQETQYF
TRBJ2-3 TRBV7-7 TRBD1 once TGTGCCAGCAGCAGTGGACAGGGCACAGATACGCAGTATTTT CASSSGQGTDTQYF
TRBJ1-3 TRBV3-1/TRBV3-2 - - TGTGCCAGCAGCCAAGTATTTTCTACCATATATTTT CASSQVFSTIYF
TRBJ1-2 TRBV5-6 TRBD1 few TGTGCCAGCAGATCAGGGGGCGGGAGTGGTGGCTACACCTTC CASRSGGGSGGYTF
TRBJ2-1 TRBV7-8 TRBD2 - TGTGCCAGCAGTCCCAGCGGGAGGGGAGACAATGAGCAGTTCTTC CASSPSGRGDNEQFF
TRBJ1-6 TRBV27 - - TGTGCCAGCAGTTTGATGGGACACCCTGCACCCCTCCACTTT CASSLMGHPAPLHF
TRBJ2-7 TRBV9 TRBD2 - TGTGCCAGCAGCACGGGACTAGACTCCTACGAGCAGTACTTC CASSTGLDSYEQYF
TRBJ1-5 TRBV27 - - TGTGCCAGCCAGCGCGAGGGGGTCAATCAGCCCCAGCATTTT CASQREGVNQPQHF
TRBJ2-7 TRBV19 TRBD2 - TGTGCCAGTAGTCTAGCGGGAGCTTACTACGAGCAGTACTTC CASSLAGAYYEQYF
TRBJ2-1 TRBV14 TRBD2 - TGTGCCAGCAGCCTCAGACGCGCTAGCGGGAGTGATGAGCAGTTCTTC CASSLRRASGSDEQFF
TRBJ1-6 TRBV28 - - TGTGCCAGCAGACCAGGGAATTCACCCCTCCACTTT CASRPGNSPLHF
TRBJ1-1 TRBV25-1 - - TGTGCCAGCAGCGAACAGGACACTGAAGCTTTCTTT CASSEQDTEAFF